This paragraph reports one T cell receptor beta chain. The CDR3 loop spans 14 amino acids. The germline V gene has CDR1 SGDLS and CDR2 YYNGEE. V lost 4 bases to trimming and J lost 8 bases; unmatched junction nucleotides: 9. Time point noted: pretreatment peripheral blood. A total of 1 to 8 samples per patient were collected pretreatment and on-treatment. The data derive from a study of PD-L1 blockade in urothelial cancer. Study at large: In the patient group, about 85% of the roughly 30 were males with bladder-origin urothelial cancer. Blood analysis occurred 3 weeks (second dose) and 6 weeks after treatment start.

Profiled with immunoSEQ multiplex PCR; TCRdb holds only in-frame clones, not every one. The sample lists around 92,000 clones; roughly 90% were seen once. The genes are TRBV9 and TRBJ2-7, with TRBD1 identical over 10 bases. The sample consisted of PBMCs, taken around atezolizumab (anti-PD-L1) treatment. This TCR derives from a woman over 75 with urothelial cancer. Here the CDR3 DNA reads TGTGCCAGCAGCACCCCCGGGACAGGGGAGAAGCAGTACTTC. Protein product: CASSTPGTGEKQYF.